Sequencing of this TCR beta chain was carried out in a study of T cell responses to AZD1222 COVID-19 vaccine. Study-level points and caveats: Elevations in Spike-specific TCR breadth and depth followed administration of two AZD1222 doses. Regions 160-218 and 743-854 dominated among vaccine-associated CD4 TCRs spanning spike. It should be noted that donors were predominantly white British and more often female, and clonal diversity was possibly underestimated.

Concerning this clone: Antigen specificity is unknown. Its ends do not fully match the called genes, so a read error is possible.

Produced via immunoSEQ multiplex PCR; TCRdb's table is partial and in-frame only. Among about 150,000 clones listed, around nine tenths were seen once. The CDR3 is made up of 12 amino acids. Germline V CDR1 and CDR2: SNHLY, FYNNEI. The chain combines TRBV2 with TRBJ1-2; possibly TRBD1 for D (6 bases). The TCR sequence derives from an adult in good health. The sample in question was peripheral blood, obtained on day 0 of AZD1222 vaccination. CDR3 sequence: CASSDRGYDYTF. As DNA, the CDR3 is TGTGCCAGCAGTGACAGGGGCTATGACTACACCTTC.